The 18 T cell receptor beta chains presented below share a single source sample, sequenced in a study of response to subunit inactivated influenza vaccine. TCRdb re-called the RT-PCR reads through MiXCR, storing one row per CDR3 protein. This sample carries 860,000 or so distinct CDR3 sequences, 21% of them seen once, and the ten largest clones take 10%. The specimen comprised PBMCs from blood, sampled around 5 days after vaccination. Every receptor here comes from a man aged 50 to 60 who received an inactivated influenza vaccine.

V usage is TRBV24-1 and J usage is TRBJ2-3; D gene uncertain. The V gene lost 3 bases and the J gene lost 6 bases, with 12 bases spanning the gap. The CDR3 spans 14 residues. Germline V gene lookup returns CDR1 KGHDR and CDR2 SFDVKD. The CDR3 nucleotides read TGTGCCACCAGTGATGCCCGACAAATCGATACGCAGTATTTT. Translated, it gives CATSDARQIDTQYF.

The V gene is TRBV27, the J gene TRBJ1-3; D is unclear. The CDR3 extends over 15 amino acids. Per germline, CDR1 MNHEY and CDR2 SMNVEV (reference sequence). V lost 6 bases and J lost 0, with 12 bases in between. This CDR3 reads CASRARADSGNTIYF. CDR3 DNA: TGTGCCAGCAGAGCAAGGGCTGACTCTGGAAACACCATATATTTT.

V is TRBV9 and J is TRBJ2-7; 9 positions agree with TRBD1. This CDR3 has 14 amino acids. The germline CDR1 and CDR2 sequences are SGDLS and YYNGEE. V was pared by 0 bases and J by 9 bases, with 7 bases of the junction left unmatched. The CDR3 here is CASSVGLTGGRQYF. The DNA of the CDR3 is TGTGCCAGCAGCGTAGGATTGACAGGGGGAAGGCAGTACTTC.

In nucleotides, the CDR3 is TGTGCCAGCTCACCACTTGGGGTTACCGGGGAGCTGTTTTTT. Translated, it gives CASSPLGVTGELFF. V is TRBV18 and J is TRBJ2-2; D not certain. Germline V lookup: CDR1 KGHSH, CDR2 LQKENI. V gave up 1 base and J gave up 5 bases, with 8 bases separating them. The CDR3 has 14 amino acids.

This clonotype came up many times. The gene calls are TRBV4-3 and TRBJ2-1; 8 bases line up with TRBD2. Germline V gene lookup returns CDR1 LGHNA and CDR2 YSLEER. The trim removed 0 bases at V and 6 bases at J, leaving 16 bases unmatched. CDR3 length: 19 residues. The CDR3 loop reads CASSQDRGSQRGSGNEQFF. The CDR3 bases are TGCGCCAGCAGCCAAGATCGAGGAAGTCAGCGGGGGTCAGGCAATGAGCAGTTCTTC.

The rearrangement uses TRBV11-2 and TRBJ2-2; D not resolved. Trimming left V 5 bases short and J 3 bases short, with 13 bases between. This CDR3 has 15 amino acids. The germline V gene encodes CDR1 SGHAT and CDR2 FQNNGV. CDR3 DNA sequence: TGTGCCAGCAGCCCGATCCGAACGGACACCGGGGAGCTGTTTTTT. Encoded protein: CASSPIRTDTGELFF.

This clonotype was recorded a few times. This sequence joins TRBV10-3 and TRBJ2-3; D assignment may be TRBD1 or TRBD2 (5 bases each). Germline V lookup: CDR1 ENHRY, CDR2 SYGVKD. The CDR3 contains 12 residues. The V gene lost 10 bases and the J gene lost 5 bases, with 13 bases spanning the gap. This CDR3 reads CATGAQVDTQYF. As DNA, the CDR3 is TGTGCCACCGGGGCCCAAGTAGATACGCAGTATTTT.

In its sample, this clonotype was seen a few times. The CDR3 here is CASSFREGGTDTQYF. CDR3 coding DNA: TGCGCCAGCAGCTTCAGGGAGGGGGGCACAGATACGCAGTATTTT. This rearrangement joins TRBV5-1 to TRBJ2-3; maybe TRBD2 (7 bases). The CDR3 runs 15 residues. Germline CDR1 and CDR2: SGHRS and YFSETQ. Trimming took off 2 bases at V and 1 base at J, with 11 bases between the two ends.

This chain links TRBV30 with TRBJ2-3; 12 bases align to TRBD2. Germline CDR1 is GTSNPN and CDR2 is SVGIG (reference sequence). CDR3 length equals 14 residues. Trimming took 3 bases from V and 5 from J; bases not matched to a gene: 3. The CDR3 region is CAWRASGRGDTQYF. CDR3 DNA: TGTGCCTGGAGAGCTAGCGGGAGGGGAGATACGCAGTATTTT. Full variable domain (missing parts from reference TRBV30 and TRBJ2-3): SQTIHQWPATLVQPVGSPLSLECTVEGTSNPNLYWYRQAAGRGLQLLFYSVGIGQISSEVPQNLSASRPQDRQFILSSKKLLLSDSGFYLCAWRASGRGDTQYFGPGTRLTVL.

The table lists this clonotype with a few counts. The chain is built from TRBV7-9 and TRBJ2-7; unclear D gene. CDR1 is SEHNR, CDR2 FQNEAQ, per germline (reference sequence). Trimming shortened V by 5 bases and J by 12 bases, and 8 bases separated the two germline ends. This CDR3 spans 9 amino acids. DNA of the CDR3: TGTGCCAGCAGCCCCCCGCTGTACTTC. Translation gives CASSPPLYF.

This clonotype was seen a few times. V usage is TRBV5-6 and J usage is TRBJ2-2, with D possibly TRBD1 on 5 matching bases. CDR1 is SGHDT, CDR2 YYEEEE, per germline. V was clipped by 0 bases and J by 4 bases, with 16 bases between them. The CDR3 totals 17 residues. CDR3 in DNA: TGTGCCAGCAGCTTGGGGCTTGACAGTACTCCCACCGGGGAGCTGTTTTTT. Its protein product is CASSLGLDSTPTGELFF.

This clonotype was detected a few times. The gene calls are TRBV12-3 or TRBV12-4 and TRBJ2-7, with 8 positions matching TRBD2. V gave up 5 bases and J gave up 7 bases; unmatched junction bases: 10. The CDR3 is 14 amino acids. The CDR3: CASSPLAGTWEQYF. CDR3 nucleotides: TGTGCCAGCAGTCCCCTAGCGGGCACGTGGGAGCAGTACTTC.

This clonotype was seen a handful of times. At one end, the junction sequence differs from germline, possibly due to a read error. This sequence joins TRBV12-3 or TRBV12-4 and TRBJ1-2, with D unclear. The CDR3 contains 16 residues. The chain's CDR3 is CASSLVRNLREYAYTF. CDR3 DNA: TGTGCCAGCAGTTTAGTTCGGAACCTGAGGGAGTATGCCTACACCTTC.

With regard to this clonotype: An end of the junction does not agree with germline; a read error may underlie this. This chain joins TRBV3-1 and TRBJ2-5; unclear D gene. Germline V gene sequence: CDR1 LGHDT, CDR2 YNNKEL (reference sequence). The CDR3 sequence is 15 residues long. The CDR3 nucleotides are TGTGCCAGCTGCCAAGGGCGGAGAAGTCGGGAGACCCAGTACTTC. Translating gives CASCQGRRSRETQYF.

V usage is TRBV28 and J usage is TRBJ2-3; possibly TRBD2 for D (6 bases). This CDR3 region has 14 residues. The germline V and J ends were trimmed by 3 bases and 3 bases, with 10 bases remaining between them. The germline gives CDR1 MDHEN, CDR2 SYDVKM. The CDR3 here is CASSFLADTDTQYF. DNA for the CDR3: TGTGCCAGCAGTTTCTTAGCGGATACAGATACGCAGTATTTT.

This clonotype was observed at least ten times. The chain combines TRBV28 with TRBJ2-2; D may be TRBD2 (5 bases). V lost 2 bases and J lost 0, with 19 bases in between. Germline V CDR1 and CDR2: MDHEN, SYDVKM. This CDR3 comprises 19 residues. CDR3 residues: CASSLMIPEGASNTGELFF. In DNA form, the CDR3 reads TGTGCCAGCAGTTTAATGATCCCTGAGGGCGCTTCGAACACCGGGGAGCTGTTTTTT.

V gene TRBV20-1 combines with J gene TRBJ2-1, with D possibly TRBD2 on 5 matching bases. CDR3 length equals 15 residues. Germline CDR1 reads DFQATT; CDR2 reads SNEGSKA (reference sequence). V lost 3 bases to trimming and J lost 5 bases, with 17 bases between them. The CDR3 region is CSARRAALLDNEQFF. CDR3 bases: TGCAGTGCTAGGAGAGCGGCCCTTCTCGACAATGAGCAGTTCTTC.

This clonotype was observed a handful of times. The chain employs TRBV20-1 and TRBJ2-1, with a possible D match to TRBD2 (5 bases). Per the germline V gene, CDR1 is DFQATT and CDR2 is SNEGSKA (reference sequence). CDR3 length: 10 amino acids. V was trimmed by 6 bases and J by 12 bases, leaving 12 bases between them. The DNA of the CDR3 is TGCAGTGCCGGAGGCCAAGGGCAGTTCTTC. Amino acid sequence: CSAGGQGQFF.